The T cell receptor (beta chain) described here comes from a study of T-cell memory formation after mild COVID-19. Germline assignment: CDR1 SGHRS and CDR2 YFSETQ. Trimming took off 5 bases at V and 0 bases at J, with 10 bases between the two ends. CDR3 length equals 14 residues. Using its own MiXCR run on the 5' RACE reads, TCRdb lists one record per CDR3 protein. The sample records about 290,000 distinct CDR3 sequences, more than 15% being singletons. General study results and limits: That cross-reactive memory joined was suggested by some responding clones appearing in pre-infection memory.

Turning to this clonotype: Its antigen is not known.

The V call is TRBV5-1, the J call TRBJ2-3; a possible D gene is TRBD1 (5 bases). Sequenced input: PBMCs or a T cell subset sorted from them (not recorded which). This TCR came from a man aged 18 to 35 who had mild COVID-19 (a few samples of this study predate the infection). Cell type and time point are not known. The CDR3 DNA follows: TGCGCCAGCAGAGGGGCTTCTAGCACAGATACGCAGTATTTT. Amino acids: CASRGASSTDTQYF. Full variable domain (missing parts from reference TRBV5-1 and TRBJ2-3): KAGVTQTPRYLIKTRGQQVTLSCSPISGHRSVSWYQQTPGQGLQFLFEYFSETQRNKGNFPGRFSGRQFSNSRSEMNVSTLELGDSALYLCASRGASSTDTQYFGPGTRLTVL.